The clone carrying this T cell receptor (beta chain) was observed many times. Its target is not known. V shed 0 bases and J shed 4 bases, with 13 bases lying between them. This CDR3 is 15 amino acids long. CDR1 SGHRS and CDR2 YFSETQ come from the germline V gene. The data belong to a study of CD8 T cells in ankylosing spondylitis. Notes on the study in general: Within ankylosing spondylitis blood, a TCR beta motif made up of roughly eight highly homologous variants appeared to be characteristic.

In TCRdb, the 5' RACE reads were re-called with MiXCR into one record per CDR3 protein. In the table there are 130,000 or so distinct CDR3 sequences, around 7% of which are singletons. This receptor was taken from a male donor with ankylosing spondylitis or in good health (not recorded which). This rearrangement joins TRBV5-1 to TRBJ1-2, with D perhaps TRBD1 (6 bases). Sequencing used blood, either unsorted or a sorted T cell fraction (not recorded which). The CDR3 DNA reads TGCGCCAGCAGCTTGGAGGGGGTCGGGGGCTATGGCTACACCTTC. Translation gives CASSLEGVGGYGYTF.